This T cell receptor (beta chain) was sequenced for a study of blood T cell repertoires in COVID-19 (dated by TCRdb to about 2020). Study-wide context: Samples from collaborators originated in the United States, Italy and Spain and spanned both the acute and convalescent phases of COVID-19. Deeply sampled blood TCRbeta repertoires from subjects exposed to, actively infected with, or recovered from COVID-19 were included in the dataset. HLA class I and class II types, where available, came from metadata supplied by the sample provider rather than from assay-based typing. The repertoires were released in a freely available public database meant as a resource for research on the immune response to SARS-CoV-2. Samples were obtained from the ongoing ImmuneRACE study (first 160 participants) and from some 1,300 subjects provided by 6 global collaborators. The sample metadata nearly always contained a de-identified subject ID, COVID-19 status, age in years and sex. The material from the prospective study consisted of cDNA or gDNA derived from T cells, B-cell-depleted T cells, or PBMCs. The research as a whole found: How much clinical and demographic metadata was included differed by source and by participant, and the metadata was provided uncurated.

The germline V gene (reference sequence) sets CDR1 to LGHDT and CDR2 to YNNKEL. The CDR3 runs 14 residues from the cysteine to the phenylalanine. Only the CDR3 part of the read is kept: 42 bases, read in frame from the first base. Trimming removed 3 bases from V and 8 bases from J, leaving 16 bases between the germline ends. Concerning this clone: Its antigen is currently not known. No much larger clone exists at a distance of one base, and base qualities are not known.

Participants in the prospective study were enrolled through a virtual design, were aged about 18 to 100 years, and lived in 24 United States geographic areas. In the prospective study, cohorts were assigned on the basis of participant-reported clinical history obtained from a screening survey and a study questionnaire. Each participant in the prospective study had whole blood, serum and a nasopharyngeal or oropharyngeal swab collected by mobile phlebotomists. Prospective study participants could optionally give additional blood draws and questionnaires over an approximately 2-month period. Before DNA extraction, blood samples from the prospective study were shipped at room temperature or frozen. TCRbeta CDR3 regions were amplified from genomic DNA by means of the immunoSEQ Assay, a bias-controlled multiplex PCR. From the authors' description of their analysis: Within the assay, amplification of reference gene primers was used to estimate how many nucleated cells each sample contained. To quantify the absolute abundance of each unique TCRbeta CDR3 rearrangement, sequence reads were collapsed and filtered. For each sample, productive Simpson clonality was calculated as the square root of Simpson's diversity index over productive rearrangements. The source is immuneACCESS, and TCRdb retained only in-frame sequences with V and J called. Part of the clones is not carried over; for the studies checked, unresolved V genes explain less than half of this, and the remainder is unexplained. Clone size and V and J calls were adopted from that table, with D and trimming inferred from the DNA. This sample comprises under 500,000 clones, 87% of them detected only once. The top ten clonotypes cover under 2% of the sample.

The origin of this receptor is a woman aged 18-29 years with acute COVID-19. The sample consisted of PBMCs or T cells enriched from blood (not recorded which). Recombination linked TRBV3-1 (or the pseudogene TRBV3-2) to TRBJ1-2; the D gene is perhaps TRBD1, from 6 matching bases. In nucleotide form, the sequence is TGTGCCAGCAGCCAGGAAGCGGCCAGGGGCGGCTACACCTTC. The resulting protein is CASSQEAARGGYTF.